This TCR beta chain was identified during a study of cytomegalovirus exposure and HLA in healthy donors (dated by TCRdb to 2015 to 2018). With respect to the entire study: An earlier analysis of roughly 610 of the donors reported approximately 300 Gb of sequence data and around 100 million unique TCR beta sequences obtained from some 170 million T cells. Donor age, sex, ethnicity and CMV serostatus were compiled alongside the repertoire data. A separate validation cohort of more than 100 different subjects was used in addition to the approximately 610-subject first cohort. To decide whether each TCR beta V gene segment behaved as functional or pseudogenic, an earlier analysis of some 600 of the donors relied on high-throughput TCR beta sequencing. The study combined high-throughput TCR immunosequencing, statistical association of individual TCRs with disease status, and machine learning to predict cytomegalovirus infection status. About five DR-DQ haplotypes were handled as single units for association and clustering because linkage in the cohort was strong. Rather than drawing on any new phenotypic data, the later analysis identified candidate immune exposures from TCR beta sequences and the way those sequences occurred across donors. Typing coverage varied by locus: about 620-630 donors for A, B, C, DRB1 and DQB1; about 520 for DQA1; over 600 for DPA1; roughly 450 for DPB1. All discovery cohort repertoires had been generated using a single sequencing platform. The study used immunosequencing to profile the T cell repertoires of under 700 subjects and linked those repertoires to cytomegalovirus serostatus. The study aimed to test whether cataloging public T cell receptors could reveal signatures of past pathogen exposure. A later analysis re-analyzed previously published TCR beta repertoires from several hundred donors and added high-resolution HLA genotyping to study TCR occurrence patterns. Among the roughly 410 genotyped donors, approximately 77% belonged to the genetic ancestry cluster associated with self-reported Caucasian donors. A later genetic analysis used genome-wide SNP genotypes for about 65% of the 666 donors, treating that subset as a discovery cohort. Around 320 gigabases of sequencing data and 70 million to 85 million unique TCR sequences were included in an early release covering over 600 HLA-typed donors. Both class I and class II loci were covered by HLA typing, at four-digit resolution. Among some 400 genotyped donors of the cohort, an average of approximately 240,000 unique TCR beta nucleotide sequences was sequenced per donor, of which 15% to 20% were non-productive.

Taken from cysteine to phenylalanine, the CDR3 has 9 residues. The DNA shown is the 27-base CDR3, in frame from base 1. The germline V gene supplies CDR1 SQVTM and CDR2 ANQGSEA. The cohort comprised 550 to 700 healthy bone marrow donors. All cohort members were sampled while nominally healthy, although unrecorded immune exposures were likely present. The donor was CMV seronegative and was included in the group of 352 seronegative cohort members. A peripheral blood sample was collected from each donor, and TCR beta sequencing was performed on peripheral blood mononuclear cells. Genomic DNA was extracted from the blood cell samples with the Qiagen DNeasy Blood Extraction Kit. The library was generated by the immunoSEQ multiplex PCR assay. The multiplex PCR relied on a mix of 60 forward primers for TCR Vbeta segments and 13 reverse primers for TCR Jbeta segments. A multiplex PCR assay on genomic DNA amplified the CDR3 region of rearranged TCR beta genes. On the Illumina HiSeq System, the amplified TCR beta libraries were sequenced as 87-base-pair reads. In the authors' own workflow: In a later analysis, 77 million or so unique TCR beta chains were counted across the approximately 640 repertoires, and some 10 million of these chains were shared by at least two donors. Raw reads were error-corrected and collapsed into unique sequences with a nearest-neighbor algorithm that merged closely related sequences to remove PCR and sequencing errors. To assign V, D and J gene segments, CDR3 sequences were aligned to IMGT reference sequences. Each retained sequence needed at least a six-nucleotide match to both a V gene segment and a J gene segment. Rearrangements were called productive when the CDR3 lacked stop codons and stayed in frame with V and J; all others were non-productive. CDR3 was defined according to IMGT convention as the region running from the second conserved V-encoded cysteine to the conserved J-encoded phenylalanine. In an earlier analysis of approximately 500 of the donors, sequences lacking an unambiguous match to a single V gene segment were excluded. In an earlier analysis of roughly 600 of the donors, a V segment was called functional when productive rearrangements were above 56.7%, and segregating when the standard deviation between donors exceeded 5%. A statistical classification framework was developed to diagnose cytomegalovirus status using the catalog of TCR beta chain sequences. A later analysis assigned V and J genes by comparing TCR nucleotide sequences with IMGT/GENE-DB human TR gene sequences. A later analysis assigned CDR3 sequences and most-parsimonious VDJ recombination scenarios with the TCRdist pipeline. In a later analysis, every TCR beta chain was defined by the combination of its CDR3 amino acid sequence and its V-gene family, and reads without a unique V-gene family were dropped. In a later analysis, some 600 highly shared, low-generation-probability nucleotide sequences were removed to address suspected cross-contamination and a sequencing artifact. A later analysis calculated a clonal expansion index for each public chain from normalized within-repertoire ranks of inferred template counts. In a later analysis, generation probabilities were computed with a VDJ recombination model fitted to out-of-frame rearrangements, and the resulting probabilities were checked against IGoR. Hypergeometric tests were used in a later analysis to score TCR-TCR, TCR-HLA and TCR-CMV co-occurrence, with a repertoire-size bias correction applied to the TCR pairs. False discovery rates were estimated in a later analysis by permuting HLA or CMV assignments 20 times. In a later analysis, co-occurring TCRs were grouped with DBSCAN, and TCRdist sequence similarity was added when clustering was performed within HLA-allele-positive subsets. Repertoires with fewer than 30,000 or more than 120,000 public chains, plus five repertoires with anomalous nucleotide sharing, were excluded from co-occurrence clustering. Held by TCRdb, this immuneACCESS table contains in-frame sequences only and omits some clones. Under half of the omission traces to an unresolved V gene where checked; the cause of the rest is unknown. V and J calls plus clone size are reproduced from that table; the DNA served to infer D and trimming. Counted in this sample were about 130,000 clones; roughly 88% of them appeared once. The ten largest clones take up under 2% of the sample.

What the research found in general, with its limitations: The presence/absence analyses assumed that sequencing depth was roughly uniform across donors, and that assumption may not be true. According to a later analysis, most CMV-associated TCR beta chains appeared to be HLA-restricted, and the HLA associations seemed to be driven largely by CMV exposure. The classifier was reported to diagnose cytomegalovirus status with high specificity and sensitivity in both the original cohort and the validation cohort. Immune exposure information for the cohort was limited to CMV serostatus. A later genetic analysis reported fewer N-insertions in productive TCRs among donors in an Asian-associated ancestry cluster than the roughly 690-donor mean. A group of highly shared sequence variants was considered likely to be a technical artifact of the sequencing pipeline. Compared with equally common non-associated chains, HLA-associated TCR beta chains in a later analysis were more clonally expanded and had lower generation probabilities. A later genetic analysis associated a missense DCLRE1C variant with V-gene and J-gene trimming of TCR beta chains, and an independent cohort replicated the association. In a later analysis, TCR association rates were found to vary across HLA loci, with the most associated TCRs seen for DRB1 alleles and the fewest for HLA-C alleles. Strong co-occurrence of HLA alleles, especially DR and DQ, made assigning TCR associations to individual alleles difficult. A further reported finding was that TCR beta sequences accurately predicted the HLA-A and HLA-B alleles for most subjects in the first cohort. Most TCR sequences were seen in very few donors, while some public TCRs were found in many individuals. In an earlier analysis of 450 to 750 of the donors, most TCR beta V segments appeared in productive rearrangements about 87% or about 30% of the time, broadly matching IMGT annotations. In vitro tests confirmed that a few of the cytomegalovirus-associated TCR beta chains recognize cytomegalovirus antigens. A later analysis reported that several top co-occurrence clusters appeared linked to parvovirus B19, influenza, CMV and Epstein-Barr virus. The cohort was sequenced for TCR beta chains only, and without alpha or paired-chain data the features that could be detected were limited. The authors suggested that the approach could potentially be generalized to other disease states and immunological phenotypes. Linkage disequilibrium might explain the correlated functional status among segregating V segments, but an unknown experimental factor could not be ruled out. About 15 rarely observed V segments, including chromosome 9 orphons, were excluded from the earlier analysis of approximately 500 of the donors because counts were too low. The study listed 150 to 200 TCR beta chains as associated with cytomegalovirus. Specific HLA alleles were associated with 16,951 TCR beta sequences at a false discovery rate of 0.05 in a later analysis. Because HLA typing was missing for some donors at each locus, association tests included only the typed subset. Because the 87-base-pair reads could not distinguish some IMGT-functional V segments, including TRBV6-2 and TRBV6-3, those segments were excluded.

Turning to this clone: The target of this receptor is not known. The junction shows a germline mismatch at one end, possibly a read error.

This receptor was identified in a boy between 10 and 17 years old in good health and CMV-seronegative. This chain is built from TRBV29-1 and TRBJ1-2; 8 central nucleotides agree with TRBD1. The material sequenced was PBMCs. The DNA reads TGCAGCGTTGCCCCGGGACAGGCCTTC. It is translated as CSVAPGQAF.